The 19 T cell receptor beta chains listed next were all sequenced from one sample in a study of shared clonotypes between healthy human individuals. TCRdb keeps only in-frame clones here, not all; method: immunoSEQ multiplex PCR. The sample records about 480,000 clones, 60% to 80% being singletons. The sample consisted of PBMCs. Source of these receptors: a woman aged 40 to 55 in good health. Some clones in this sample may be carry-over from other donors' samples.

V and J are TRBV6-6 and TRBJ2-7; 12 bases map to TRBD2. CDR1 and CDR2 (germline): MNHNY, SVGAGI (reference sequence). CDR3 length: 15 amino acids. After removal of 7 bases from V and 6 bases from J, the junction contained 10 bases not matched to a gene. For the CDR3, the DNA is TGTGCCAGCATTCGAGGACTAGCGGGAAGGGGCGAGCAGTACTTC. Protein sequence: CASIRGLAGRGEQYF.

This clone appeared a few times. The chain employs TRBV6-5 and TRBJ2-1, with D perhaps matching TRBD1 or TRBD2 (5 bases each). Germline values: CDR1 MNHEY, CDR2 SVGAGI. Trimming removed 4 bases at V and 7 bases at J, with 5 bases between. The CDR3 totals 11 residues. The CDR3 spells CASSWGNEQFF. The CDR3 nucleotides read TGTGCCAGCAGTTGGGGGAATGAGCAGTTCTTC.

The chain is built from TRBV19 and TRBJ1-2; 8 bases are a match to TRBD1. From germline, CDR1 is LNHDA and CDR2 SQIVND (reference sequence). The CDR3 runs 14 residues. J gave up 4 bases and V 6 bases, and 7 bases lay outside the gene matches. CDR3 sequence reads: CASRSPGGGYGYTF. The CDR3 bases are TGTGCCAGTAGATCCCCAGGGGGCGGCTATGGCTACACCTTC.

The V call is TRBV28, the J call TRBJ1-4, with D possibly being TRBD1 (5 bases). This CDR3 comprises 15 residues. Germline CDR1 reads MDHEN; CDR2 reads SYDVKM. V dropped 7 bases and J dropped 0 bases, with 12 bases sitting between them. Here the CDR3 reads CASTGPGATNEKLFF. Here the CDR3 DNA reads TGTGCCAGCACCGGACCGGGGGCAACTAATGAAAAACTGTTTTTT.

In its sample, this clone was seen once. Other nucleotide sequences from this sample produce the same CDR3. The rearrangement links TRBV15 to TRBJ1-4; D ambiguous. The CDR3 totals 13 residues. CDR1 is LNHNV, CDR2 YYDKDF, per germline (reference sequence). Trimming cost V 1 base and J 4 bases, with 4 bases left between them. CDR3 residues: CATSRGYNEKLFF. In DNA form, the CDR3 reads TGTGCCACCAGCAGAGGATATAATGAAAAACTGTTTTTT.

This clone was detected once. This rearrangement joins TRBV27 to TRBJ1-4, with 7 bases that match TRBD1. Germline CDR1 MNHEY, CDR2 SMNVEV (reference sequence). This CDR3 region has 14 residues. Trimming cost V 2 bases and J 8 bases; bases outside gene matches: 5. The CDR3 DNA reads as TGTGCCAGCAGTTTACAGGGGGTAGGAGAAAAACTGTTTTTT. Translated: CASSLQGVGEKLFF. Drawing the rest from reference TRBV27 and TRBJ1-4, the complete variable domain is EAQVTQNPRYLITVTGKKLTVTCSQNMNHEYMSWYRQDPGLGLRQIYYSMNVEVTDKGDVPEGYKVSRKEKRNFPLILESPSPNQTSLYFCASSLQGVGEKLFFGSGTQLSVL.

This clone was picked up many times. No DNA is shown, since the ends of the CDR3 on it are uncertain; the CDR3 is the one TCRdb lists. The chain links TRBV30 to TRBJ2-3; the DNA was not used to check the table's D call, TRBD2. Both ends counted, the CDR3 spans 11 residues. The germline V gene has CDR1 GTSNPN and CDR2 SVGIG (reference sequence). CDR3 in amino acids: CAWAIGTSGQF.

As concerns this clone: A far larger clone is off by one base, so a read error is likely. The same CDR3 is also encoded by other DNA sequences in this sample. V usage is TRBV7-2 and J usage is TRBJ1-2; no definite D call. This CDR3 is built from 12 residues. Germline loops: CDR1 SGHTA, CDR2 FQGNSA. The V end was cut by 5 bases, the J end by 5 bases, with 9 bases between. The CDR3 sequence is CASSLVGYGYTF. Written as DNA, the CDR3 is TGTGCCAGCAGCCTAGTGGGGTATGGCTACACCTTC. The full variable domain, in which reference TRBV7-2 and TRBJ1-2 provide the parts outside the CDR3, is GAGVSQSPSNKVTEKGKDVELRCDPISGHTALYWYRQSLGQGLEFLIYFQGNSAPDKSGLPSDRFSAERTGGSVSTLTIQRTQQEDSAVYLCASSLVGYGYTFGSGTRLTVV.

V usage is TRBV29-1 and J usage is TRBJ2-5; maybe TRBD2 (6 bases). The J call may be faulty, since TRBJ2-7 better matches the DNA end. The length of the CDR3 is 15 residues. CDR1 SQVTM and CDR2 ANQGSEA come from the germline V gene. This chain's CDR3 is CSVEGAGRDPYEQYF. The CDR3 DNA is TGCAGCGTTGAAGGAGCGGGCCGGGACCCCTACGAGCAGTACTTC.

The J gene is TRBJ2-7, the V gene TRBV19, with 10 bases matching TRBD2. Germline CDR1 LNHDA, CDR2 SQIVND (reference sequence). CDR3 size: 15 residues. V dropped 3 bases and J dropped 3; count of bases not matched to a gene: 5. The DNA of the CDR3 is TGTGCCAGTAGTATTCAGGCTAGCGGGAGCTACGAGCAGTACTTC. It codes for CASSIQASGSYEQYF.

V and J are TRBV19 and TRBJ1-3, with 10 bases matching TRBD1. CDR1 and CDR2 (germline): LNHDA, SQIVND (reference sequence). Trimming removed 7 bases from V and 2 bases from J; junction bases left unmatched: 8. This CDR3 is built from 16 residues. CDR3 loop: CASTRGTGEPGNTIYF. The CDR3, as DNA: TGTGCCAGTACCCGAGGGACAGGGGAACCTGGAAACACCATATATTTT.

This clone occurred many times. The J gene is TRBJ2-7, the V gene TRBV27; TRBD2 matches 10 bases. The trim removed 6 bases at V and 5 bases at J, leaving 13 bases unmatched. The CDR3 is 16 residues long. Per germline, CDR1 MNHEY and CDR2 SMNVEV (reference sequence). Here the CDR3 DNA reads TGTGCCAGCAGCACTTACACGGGACTAGCGATGAACGAGCAGTACTTC. Translating gives CASSTYTGLAMNEQYF.

This clone was seen a handful of times. J is TRBJ2-2 and V is TRBV6-1; D may be TRBD1 or TRBD2 (5 bases each). Per the germline V gene, CDR1 is MNHNS and CDR2 is SASEGT. V lost 6 bases and J 6 bases, leaving 14 bases between the germline ends. This CDR3 region has 14 residues. In DNA, the CDR3 is TGTGCCAGCAGCCGCAGCAGGGACCCCGGGGAGCTGTTTTTT. Translating it yields CASSRSRDPGELFF.

The chain recombines TRBV5-4 with TRBJ1-5, with D maybe TRBD1 (6 bases). The CDR3 is 15 residues long. Germline V CDR1 and CDR2: SGHNT, YYREEE (reference sequence). The germline V and J ends were trimmed by 4 bases and 5 bases, with 16 bases remaining between them. The CDR3 region has the DNA TGTGCCAGCAGCAACGGGGGGGGCGCGTATCAGCCCCAGCATTTT. Its translation: CASSNGGGAYQPQHF.

The rearrangement links TRBV19 to TRBJ1-5; possible D gene TRBD1, 5 bases. V was shortened by 7 bases and J by 9 bases, with 19 bases between the two germline ends. This CDR3 is built from 14 residues. The germline V gene encodes CDR1 LNHDA and CDR2 SQIVND (reference sequence). The CDR3 is CASTPSGAPVPQHF. The CDR3 DNA is TGTGCCAGTACTCCCAGCGGGGCCCCGGTGCCCCAGCATTTT.

The genes are TRBV7-8 and TRBJ2-3; the match to TRBD2 covers 8 bases. Germline-derived CDR1 and CDR2 are SGHVS and FQNEAQ. The junction had 8 bases not matched to a gene; V was cut back by 2 bases and J by 1 base. The CDR3 is 17 amino acids. CDR3 in amino acids: CASSLLSGREGTDTQYF. In nucleotides, the CDR3 is TGTGCCAGCAGCTTACTCTCCGGGCGGGAGGGCACAGATACGCAGTATTTT. The variable domain in full, with the rest retrieved from reference TRBV7-8 and TRBJ2-3, is GAGVSQSPRYKVAKRGQDVALRCDPISGHVSLFWYQQALGQGPEFLTYFQNEAQLDKSGLPSDRFFAERPEGSVSTLKIQRTQQEDSAVYLCASSLLSGREGTDTQYFGPGTRLTVL.

This clone has more than one count but fewer than ten. V usage is TRBV18 and J usage is TRBJ2-7; D is perhaps TRBD1 (6 bases). The germline CDR1 and CDR2 sequences are KGHSH and LQKENI. The germline V and J ends were trimmed by 2 bases and 7 bases, with 15 bases remaining between them. The CDR3 has 14 amino acids. The CDR3 protein is CASSPSQGVREQYF. In DNA form, the CDR3 reads TGTGCCAGCTCACCATCACAGGGTGTTCGGGAGCAGTACTTC.

V gene TRBV18 combines with J gene TRBJ1-4; 9 nucleotides line up with TRBD1. V lost 4 bases, J lost 7 bases, and 7 bases stayed unmatched. The CDR3 covers 15 residues. CDR1 is KGHSH, CDR2 LQKENI, per germline. The CDR3, as DNA: TGTGCCAGCTCACAGAGCACAGGGGGCGGTGAAAAACTGTTTTTT. It translates to CASSQSTGGGEKLFF.

This clone turned up a few times. V gene TRBV7-2 combines with J gene TRBJ2-2, with 7 bases lining up with TRBD2. V shed 6 bases, J shed 1 base, and the junction held 5 bases outside the gene matches. The germline V gene has CDR1 SGHTA and CDR2 FQGNSA. This CDR3 has 15 amino acids. CDR3 sequence: CASRSGLWNTGELFF. In DNA form, the CDR3 reads TGTGCCAGCAGATCGGGACTATGGAACACCGGGGAGCTGTTTTTT.